This T cell receptor beta chain was sequenced in a study of T-cell reconstitution after alpha-beta-depleted transplantation in children. General study results and limits: Fresh T-cell production supplied most of the T-cell counts and diversity seen one year after transplant. Several hundred expanded graft clones reportedly gave rise to the alpha-beta T cells present about two months after transplant. There were some patients whose high TCRbeta diversity at day 60 came from surviving recipient T cells and thymic progenitors.

As regards this clonotype: The antigen is undetermined.

Preparing the TCRbeta library involved the use of unique molecular identifiers. MiXCR was run by TCRdb on the PCR reads, yielding one entry per CDR3 protein. The sample yields around 490,000 distinct CDR3 sequences, approximately 10% seen once. V shed 4 bases, J shed 4 bases, and the junction held 8 bases outside the gene matches. This CDR3 contains 15 residues. The source is a female patient under 10 years old who had a stem cell transplant for aplastic anemia, so the T cells may come from the graft donor. The starting material was PBMCs, mostly from graft donor cells, obtained 180 days after TCRalphabeta/CD19-depleted stem cell transplant. J is TRBJ1-1 and V is TRBV12-3 or TRBV12-4; 8 positions match TRBD1. Here the CDR3 reads CASSSHRGSGTEAFF. In DNA, the CDR3 is TGTGCCAGCAGTTCCCACAGGGGGAGTGGCACTGAAGCTTTCTTT.